The next 28 T cell receptor beta chains were all read from a single sample in a study of T cells in localized non-small cell lung cancer. Clones were read by immunoSEQ multiplex PCR, and TCRdb kept only the in-frame ones, dropping some. The table lists about 13,000 clones, about 82% of them singletons. Sequenced material: peripheral blood, taken before any cancer treatment. The origin of the receptors is a male donor at least 60 years old with stage III lung adenocarcinoma.

This chain connects TRBV19 to TRBJ1-5, with TRBD1 identical over 7 bases. V dropped 7 bases and J dropped 2; count of bases not matched to a gene: 8. Germline V lookup: CDR1 LNHDA, CDR2 SQIVND (reference sequence). The length of the CDR3 is 15 residues. The CDR3 sequence is CASTQQGGRNQPQHF. CDR3 nucleotides: TGTGCCAGTACCCAGCAGGGGGGTCGCAATCAGCCCCAGCATTTT.

A single count supports this clone. The rearrangement joins TRBV29-1 to TRBJ1-2, with D hard to call. The length of the CDR3 is 10 residues. Trimming shortened V by 3 bases and J by 8 bases, and 7 bases separated the two germline ends. The germline V gene encodes CDR1 SQVTM and CDR2 ANQGSEA. This chain's CDR3 is CSVETGGYTF. In DNA, the CDR3 is TGCAGCGTTGAGACTGGCGGCTACACCTTC.

This rearrangement joins TRBV5-1 to TRBJ2-1; 11 bases match TRBD2. Losses at the gene ends were 0 bases for V and 14 bases for J; bases not matched to a gene: 7. The length of the CDR3 is 14 residues. Germline V gives CDR1 SGHRS, CDR2 YFSETQ. The CDR3, as DNA: TGCGCCAGCAGCTTGGATGGCGGTAGCGGGGGGGAGTTCTTC. Translating it yields CASSLDGGSGGEFF.

This clone was seen once. This chain uses TRBV5-1 with TRBJ2-7; TRBD1 matches at 11 bases. From germline, CDR1 is SGHRS and CDR2 YFSETQ. This CDR3 contains 15 residues. V lost 4 bases and J lost 0; bases outside the gene matches: 3. The CDR3 sequence: CASSIGQGASYEQYF. DNA for the CDR3: TGCGCCAGCAGCATAGGACAGGGGGCCTCCTACGAGCAGTACTTC.

The chain employs TRBV6-1 and TRBJ1-4, with unresolved D. V was shortened by 7 bases and J by 4 bases, with 16 bases between the two germline ends. In germline, CDR1 is MNHNS, CDR2 SASEGT. The CDR3 has 15 amino acids. The CDR3 is CASKEGLFLNEKLFF. The CDR3 DNA reads as TGTGCCAGCAAGGAAGGTCTGTTTCTTAATGAAAAACTGTTTTTT.

This chain joins TRBV5-6 and TRBJ2-7; the D gene could be TRBD1 or TRBD2 (6 bases each). This CDR3 is 11 amino acids long. Trimming pared 4 bases from V and 6 bases from J, leaving 8 bases between. CDR1 is SGHDT and CDR2 is YYEEEE in the germline V gene. The CDR3 reads CASSGGGEQYF. DNA of the CDR3: TGTGCCAGCAGCGGAGGGGGCGAGCAGTACTTC.

The chain is built from TRBV2 and TRBJ1-2; D unclear. The CDR3 loop spans 14 amino acids. Germline V gene data show CDR1 as SNHLY and CDR2 as FYNNEI. With 8 bases removed from V and 5 bases from J, the gap between germline ends came to 18 bases. The CDR3 sequence: CASANPAQNYGYTF. The DNA of the CDR3 is TGTGCCAGCGCGAACCCGGCACAGAATTATGGCTACACCTTC.

To note about this clone: The missing conserved phenylalanine or tryptophan at the end of this CDR3 makes a read error likely. No DNA is shown, since the ends of the CDR3 on it are uncertain; the CDR3 is the one TCRdb lists. The chain has TRBV28 and TRBJ1-1; the table's TRBD1 call for D was not verified on the DNA. Germline V gene lookup returns CDR1 MDHEN and CDR2 SYDVKM. The CDR3 totals 12 residues, both ends included. CDR3 protein: CASSFSSGVRTL.

The chain uses TRBV27 and TRBJ2-1; D is unresolved. The CDR3 spans 11 residues. In germline, CDR1 is MNHEY, CDR2 SMNVEV (reference sequence). V was shortened by 8 bases and J by 4 bases, with 6 bases between the two germline ends. The CDR3 loop is CASEYYNEQFF. CDR3 DNA: TGTGCCAGCGAATATTACAATGAGCAGTTCTTC.

The chain uses TRBV6-9 and TRBJ2-7; the match to TRBD1 covers 12 bases. V was pared by 10 bases and J by 3 bases, with 7 bases of the junction left unmatched. The CDR3 has 14 residues. The V gene's germline CDR1 is MNHGY and CDR2 SVAAGI. The CDR3 reads CATNRDRGRYEQYF. The CDR3 DNA is TGTGCCACCAACCGGGACAGGGGGCGCTACGAGCAGTACTTC.

This sequence joins TRBV6-1 and TRBJ2-3, with D possibly matching TRBD2 (5 bases). Germline V CDR1 and CDR2: MNHNS, SASEGT. V was pared by 6 bases and J by 0 bases, with 13 bases between. The CDR3 is made up of 15 amino acids. The CDR3 loop is CASRLEAVSTDTQYF. Written as DNA, the CDR3 is TGTGCCAGCAGGTTGGAGGCGGTTAGCACAGATACGCAGTATTTT.

This rearrangement joins TRBV5-1 to TRBJ1-5; D not certain. The V end was cut by 4 bases, the J end by 4 bases, with 9 bases between. The CDR3 extends over 13 amino acids. Looked up from germline, CDR1 is SGHRS and CDR2 is YFSETQ. The CDR3 loop reads CASSDDGNQPQHF. In DNA form, the CDR3 reads TGCGCCAGCAGCGACGACGGGAATCAGCCCCAGCATTTT.

The DNA of the CDR3 is TGTGCCAGCAGCTTTGGTGTTTGGGAGAATGAAAAACTGTTTTTT. It codes for CASSFGVWENEKLFF. V gene TRBV7-9 combines with J gene TRBJ1-4; D unclear. Germline V lookup: CDR1 SEHNR, CDR2 FQNEAQ (reference sequence). With 3 bases removed from V and 5 bases from J, the gap between germline ends came to 13 bases. There are 15 residues in the CDR3.

The genes are TRBV13 and TRBJ2-7, with 9 bases fitting TRBD1. The trim removed 1 base at V and 7 bases at J, leaving 8 bases unmatched. The V gene's germline CDR1 is PRHDT and CDR2 FYEKMQ (reference sequence). The CDR3 has 15 amino acids. The CDR3 region has the DNA TGTGCCAGCAGCTTAGTTCGGGGACAGGGCGGAGAGCAGTACTTC. Amino acids: CASSLVRGQGGEQYF.

In its sample, this clone was seen once. The chain employs TRBV15 and TRBJ2-5; 7 bases agree with TRBD2. V shed 7 bases, J shed 4 bases, and the junction held 15 bases outside the gene matches. CDR1 and CDR2 (germline): LNHNV, YYDKDF (reference sequence). CDR3 size: 16 residues. The chain's CDR3 is CATKGKLAEPGETQYF. The CDR3 coding sequence is TGTGCCACCAAAGGAAAGCTAGCGGAGCCGGGAGAGACCCAGTACTTC.

V usage is TRBV7-9 and J usage is TRBJ1-1; 9 bases map to TRBD1. Germline V lookup: CDR1 SEHNR, CDR2 FQNEAQ (reference sequence). J was trimmed by 5 bases and V by 5 bases; bases with no gene match: 6. The CDR3 sequence is 14 residues long. CDR3 nucleotide sequence: TGTGCCAGCAGCATATGGACAGGGGTAACTGAAGCTTTCTTT. This translates into CASSIWTGVTEAFF.

This clone was detected a few times. The J gene is TRBJ1-5, the V gene TRBV7-8, with 8 bases lining up with TRBD1. From germline, CDR1 is SGHVS and CDR2 FQNEAQ. Trimming at V came to 5 bases and at J to 6 bases, leaving 12 bases not matched to a gene. CDR3 length: 16 residues. The CDR3, as DNA: TGTGCCAGCAGCCCAGGGGGCGGGGGAGCAGGTCAGCCCCAGCATTTT. Its protein is CASSPGGGGAGQPQHF.

The J gene is TRBJ2-7, the V gene TRBV6-5; no clear D gene. Between the trimmed V and J ends, which lost 0 bases and 2 bases, there was a span of 11 bases. Germline V CDR1 and CDR2: MNHEY, SVGAGI. The CDR3 has 15 residues. CDR3 region: CASSYSLGSTYEQYF. In DNA form, the CDR3 reads TGTGCCAGCAGTTACTCGTTGGGTTCTACCTACGAGCAGTACTTC.

This clone was seen just once. In the same sample, other DNA sequences code for this CDR3. The chain is built from TRBV5-4 and TRBJ2-5; 14 nucleotides line up with TRBD2. Losses at the gene ends were 3 bases for V and 4 bases for J; bases not matched to a gene: 2. This CDR3 has 15 residues. CDR1 SGHNT and CDR2 YYREEE come from the germline V gene (reference sequence). CDR3 in DNA: TGTGCCAGCAGCTCCGGACTAGCGGGGGGAGAGACCCAGTACTTC. It yields the protein CASSSGLAGGETQYF.

This sequence joins TRBV7-9 and TRBJ2-3; D is perhaps TRBD2 (5 bases). With 1 base removed from V and 4 bases from J, the gap between germline ends came to 18 bases. The CDR3 runs to 17 residues. CDR1 is SEHNR, CDR2 FQNEAQ, per germline (reference sequence). The CDR3 spells CASSLVRSLDGADTQYF. The DNA for the CDR3 is TGTGCCAGCAGCTTAGTCCGATCCCTCGACGGGGCAGATACGCAGTATTTT.

CDR3 sequence reads: CASSLSGIGETQYF. The DNA for the CDR3 is TGTGCCAGTAGTTTGTCGGGGATCGGAGAGACCCAGTACTTC. The chain is built from TRBV19 and TRBJ2-5, with D possibly being TRBD2 (5 bases). There are 14 residues in the CDR3. Trimming cost V 5 bases and J 4 bases, with 14 bases left between them. The V gene's germline CDR1 is LNHDA and CDR2 SQIVND (reference sequence). Full variable domain (missing parts from reference TRBV19 and TRBJ2-5): DGGITQSPKYLFRKEGQNVTLSCEQNLNHDAMYWYRQDPGQGLRLIYYSQIVNDFQKGDIAEGYSVSREKKESFPLTVTSAQKNPTAFYLCASSLSGIGETQYFGPGTRLLVL.

The chain recombines TRBV5-1 with TRBJ1-4; D is unresolved. The CDR3 totals 16 residues. From germline, CDR1 is SGHRS and CDR2 YFSETQ. Trimming stripped 0 bases from V and 0 bases from J, with 9 bases between. DNA for the CDR3: TGCGCCAGCAGCTTGGGCCACGGAGCAACTAATGAAAAACTGTTTTTT. It is translated as CASSLGHGATNEKLFF.

This chain links TRBV5-4 with TRBJ2-3, with 14 bases identical to TRBD2. Germline trimming cut 4 bases from V and 6 bases from J; bases unmatched to any gene: 7. The germline V gene has CDR1 SGHNT and CDR2 YYREEE (reference sequence). This CDR3 has 16 residues. CDR3 sequence: CASSRGTSGRGDTQYF. Here the CDR3 DNA reads TGTGCCAGCAGCCGCGGGACTAGCGGGAGAGGGGATACGCAGTATTTT. Combining the CDR3 with reference TRBV5-4 and TRBJ2-3 gives the whole variable domain ETGVTQSPTHLIKTRGQQVTLRCSSQSGHNTVSWYQQALGQGPQFIFQYYREEENGRGNFPPRFSGLQFPNYSSELNVNALELDDSALYLCASSRGTSGRGDTQYFGPGTRLTVL.

The chain employs TRBV27 and TRBJ2-7, with 10 nucleotides matching TRBD1. Germline V CDR1 and CDR2: MNHEY, SMNVEV (reference sequence). The CDR3 totals 16 residues. Losses at the gene ends were 6 bases for V and 5 bases for J; bases not matched to a gene: 13. The CDR3 coding sequence is TGTGCCAGCAGACGTAAATCCGGGACAGGGGTGCACGAGCAGTACTTC. Its protein is CASRRKSGTGVHEQYF.

V is TRBV9 and J is TRBJ2-1, with D possibly matching TRBD1 (6 bases). Looked up from germline, CDR1 is SGDLS and CDR2 is YYNGEE. Trimming shortened V by 7 bases and J by 8 bases, and 16 bases separated the two germline ends. CDR3 length: 13 amino acids. CDR3 sequence reads: CASGSWGRDEQFF. As DNA, the CDR3 is TGTGCCAGCGGGAGTTGGGGGCGTGATGAGCAGTTCTTC.

V gene TRBV28 combines with J gene TRBJ2-7; 8 nucleotides align to TRBD2. Germline-derived CDR1 and CDR2 are MDHEN and SYDVKM. Losses at the gene ends were 5 bases for V and 1 base for J; bases not matched to a gene: 7. The CDR3 runs 15 residues. Written as DNA, the CDR3 is TGTGCCAGCAGTCCCGGGGGGGAGCGTTCCTACGAGCAGTACTTC. Its protein is CASSPGGERSYEQYF.

The genes are TRBV7-9 and TRBJ2-1, with a weak D call TRBD2 (6 bases). This CDR3 spans 18 amino acids. The germline V gene encodes CDR1 SEHNR and CDR2 FQNEAQ (reference sequence). V dropped 1 base and J dropped 4 bases, with 20 bases sitting between them. The CDR3 nucleotides are TGTGCCAGCAGCTTAGTTTTGGGAGGCGCTGCAGTTTACAATGAGCAGTTCTTC. It encodes CASSLVLGGAAVYNEQFF.

The V gene is TRBV6-1, the J gene TRBJ1-2; D possibly corresponds to TRBD1 (5 bases). CDR3 size: 14 residues. The germline CDR1 and CDR2 sequences are MNHNS and SASEGT. The germline V and J ends were trimmed by 1 base and 6 bases, with 12 bases remaining between them. The CDR3 sequence: CASSEVGGENGYTF. The CDR3 coding sequence is TGTGCCAGCAGTGAAGTTGGGGGTGAGAATGGCTACACCTTC.